Below are 2 T cell receptor beta chains sequenced from a single sample in a study of T cell responses to AZD1222 COVID-19 vaccine. Measured with immunoSEQ multiplex PCR; TCRdb has only the in-frame clones, and not every one. The sample holds around 58,000 clones, around 80% seen once. The specimen comprised peripheral blood, sampled on day 0 of AZD1222 vaccination. Receptors were obtained from an adult in good health.

The chain recombines TRBV5-1 with TRBJ1-2; 10 positions match TRBD1. The V segment lost 2 bases and the J segment 7 bases; nucleotides outside the gene matches: 5. CDR3 size: 14 residues. The germline CDR1 and CDR2 sequences are SGHRS and YFSETQ. CDR3 region: CASSFPGTGVGYTF. In DNA, the CDR3 is TGCGCCAGCAGCTTTCCCGGGACAGGGGTTGGCTACACCTTC.

Only a few counts were recorded for this clone. This rearrangement joins TRBV18 to TRBJ1-1, with 7 bases that match TRBD1. With 5 bases clipped from V and 5 bases from J, the junction kept 8 bases outside the gene matches. Germline lookup yields CDR1 KGHSH and CDR2 LQKENI. This CDR3 has 14 residues. The CDR3 DNA reads as TGTGCCAGCTCATCCAATACAGGGGAGACTGAAGCTTTCTTT. This translates into CASSSNTGETEAFF.